This T cell receptor beta chain was profiled in a study of a mutant IDH1 vaccine in newly diagnosed glioma. The CDR3 loop spans 13 amino acids. Germline CDR1 is MNHNY and CDR2 is SVGAGI (reference sequence). Trimming cost V 7 bases and J 9 bases; bases outside gene matches: 8. Generated by immunoSEQ multiplex PCR, the TCRdb table keeps only in-frame clones and is missing some. The data show 30,000 to 40,000 clones, with 85% to 90% seen just once and 12% held by the top ten. Stated time point: week 47, end of study. With topical imiquimod, each dose of the vaccine consisted of 300 ug of mutant IDH1 20-mer peptide. A note on this clone: The antigen is undetermined.

The sequence was obtained from a woman in her 30s with glioma. The material sequenced was PBMCs, taken from a glioma patient whose treatment included an IDH1 peptide vaccine. The chain employs TRBV6-6 and TRBJ1-2; 10 nucleotides line up with TRBD1. The CDR3 nucleotides are TGTGCCAGCAATAGCCGGGACAGGGGAAGCTACACCTTC. It specifies CASNSRDRGSYTF.